The 15 T cell receptor beta chains presented below share a single source sample, sequenced in a study of Tregs in tolerant kidney transplant recipients. Only in-frame clones appear in the TCRdb table, and some are missing; sequencing was by immunoSEQ multiplex PCR. The repertoire consists of 90,000 to 150,000 clones, with roughly nine tenths occurring once and the leading ten covering nearly 0.6%. Material for sequencing was CD4+ T cells from blood. All receptors derive from a human donor in good health.

The chain has TRBV5-1 and TRBJ2-1; the D gene could be TRBD1 or TRBD2 (5 bases each). Germline V lookup: CDR1 SGHRS, CDR2 YFSETQ. This CDR3 is 14 amino acids long. V was clipped by 1 base and J by 5 bases, with 10 bases between them. The CDR3 DNA follows: TGCGCCAGCAGCTTGAGAGGGGATAACAATGAGCAGTTCTTC. Its translation is CASSLRGDNNEQFF.

V usage is TRBV19 and J usage is TRBJ2-5; TRBD1 agrees at 7 bases. V gave up 9 bases and J gave up 0 bases; unmatched junction bases: 10. The CDR3 runs to 15 residues. Germline V CDR1 and CDR2: LNHDA, SQIVND (reference sequence). CDR3 region: CASKRGQRYQETQYF. The CDR3 coding sequence is TGTGCCAGCAAGAGGGGGCAGCGGTACCAAGAGACCCAGTACTTC.

This chain joins TRBV2 and TRBJ2-7; 8 bases are shared with TRBD2. Losses at the gene ends were 5 bases for V and 4 bases for J; bases not matched to a gene: 10. CDR1 is SNHLY, CDR2 FYNNEI, per germline. The CDR3 sequence is 15 residues long. Here the CDR3 reads CASSSSGIIRYEQYF. DNA for the CDR3: TGTGCCAGCAGTAGTAGCGGGATTATCCGTTACGAGCAGTACTTC.

The V gene is TRBV7-2, the J gene TRBJ1-5; D may be TRBD1 (5 bases). The CDR3 length is 14 residues. Trimming took 3 bases from V and 3 from J, leaving 9 bases between them. Per the germline V gene, CDR1 is SGHTA and CDR2 is FQGNSA. The CDR3 loop is CASSLTAYNQPQHF. The CDR3 nucleotides are TGTGCCAGCAGCTTGACAGCCTACAATCAGCCCCAGCATTTT. The entire variable domain, with the rest obtained from reference TRBV7-2 and TRBJ1-5, is as follows: GAGVSQSPSNKVTEKGKDVELRCDPISGHTALYWYRQSLGQGLEFLIYFQGNSAPDKSGLPSDRFSAERTGGSVSTLTIQRTQQEDSAVYLCASSLTAYNQPQHFGDGTRLSIL.

The chain joins TRBV7-2 to TRBJ1-1, with D uncertain. The CDR3 totals 14 residues. V gave up 1 base and J gave up 1 base, with 7 bases separating them. Germline CDR1 SGHTA, CDR2 FQGNSA. CDR3 nucleotide sequence: TGTGCCAGCAGCTTAGGGACGGGGAACACTGAAGCTTTCTTT. Its translation: CASSLGTGNTEAFF.

The chain has TRBV27 and TRBJ2-2; TRBD2 aligns across 10 bases. CDR1 and CDR2 from the germline V gene are MNHEY and SMNVEV (reference sequence). This CDR3 contains 18 residues. The V segment lost 6 bases and the J segment 5 bases; nucleotides outside the gene matches: 15. CDR3 sequence reads: CASRQTSGERLGTGELFF. The CDR3 bases are TGTGCCAGCAGACAAACTAGCGGGGAAAGACTGGGGACCGGGGAGCTGTTTTTT.

The chain joins TRBV19 to TRBJ2-2; 9 nucleotides line up with TRBD1. CDR3 length: 17 amino acids. Germline V CDR1 and CDR2: LNHDA, SQIVND (reference sequence). V trimming: 8 bases; J trimming: 2 bases; junction bases outside the gene matches: 12. The CDR3 loop is CASSRGTGKSNTGELFF. For the CDR3, the DNA is TGTGCCAGTTCCAGGGGGACAGGGAAATCAAACACCGGGGAGCTGTTTTTT. Variable domain in full (rest from reference TRBV19 and TRBJ2-2): DGGITQSPKYLFRKEGQNVTLSCEQNLNHDAMYWYRQDPGQGLRLIYYSQIVNDFQKGDIAEGYSVSREKKESFPLTVTSAQKNPTAFYLCASSRGTGKSNTGELFFGEGSRLTVL.

This clone has a single count. Here the CDR3 reads CASRSERDLGANEQFF. CDR3 nucleotides: TGTGCCAGCAGGAGTGAACGGGACCTAGGGGCCAATGAGCAGTTCTTC. This chain links TRBV5-4 with TRBJ2-1, with D tentatively TRBD1 or TRBD2 (5 bases each). The V and J ends lost 5 bases and 6 bases respectively, with 21 bases between them. CDR3 length: 16 residues. In germline, CDR1 is SGHNT, CDR2 YYREEE (reference sequence). The full variable domain, its missing parts supplied by reference TRBV5-4 and TRBJ2-1, is ETGVTQSPTHLIKTRGQQVTLRCSSQSGHNTVSWYQQALGQGPQFIFQYYREEENGRGNFPPRFSGLQFPNYSSELNVNALELDDSALYLCASRSERDLGANEQFFGPGTRLTVL.

The gene calls are TRBV6-4 and TRBJ1-1, with TRBD1 matching 8 bases. CDR3 size: 14 residues. The germline CDR1 and CDR2 sequences are MRHNA and SNTAGT. Trimming took 8 bases from V and 5 from J; bases not matched to a gene: 10. The CDR3 protein is CASRPSTGGTEAFF. The CDR3 bases are TGTGCCAGCCGACCCTCAACAGGGGGGACTGAAGCTTTCTTT.

This chain uses TRBV5-1 with TRBJ2-7, with D unclear. Germline V gene data show CDR1 as SGHRS and CDR2 as YFSETQ. The CDR3 has 14 amino acids. Trimming removed 2 bases from V and 1 base from J, with 10 bases in between. Here the CDR3 reads CASSLMEGSYEQYF. The CDR3 DNA follows: TGCGCCAGCAGCTTAATGGAAGGGTCCTACGAGCAGTACTTC.

The rearrangement uses TRBV2 and TRBJ1-1; D is perhaps TRBD1 (5 bases). The germline V gene encodes CDR1 SNHLY and CDR2 FYNNEI. This CDR3 spans 13 amino acids. Trimming pared 6 bases from V and 4 bases from J, leaving 12 bases between. CDR3: CASRLTGGTEAFF. In nucleotides, the CDR3 is TGTGCCAGCAGATTAACGGGGGGCACTGAAGCTTTCTTT. The complete variable domain, with remaining parts taken from reference TRBV2 and TRBJ1-1, reads EPEVTQTPSHQVTQMGQEVILRCVPISNHLYFYWYRQILGQKVEFLVSFYNNEISEKSEIFDDQFSVERPDGSNFTLKIRSTKLEDSAMYFCASRLTGGTEAFFGQGTRLTVV.

The gene calls are TRBV6-6 and TRBJ1-3; maybe TRBD1 (5 bases). This CDR3 is 13 amino acids long. Trimming took off 6 bases at V and 4 bases at J, with 10 bases between the two ends. In germline, CDR1 is MNHNY, CDR2 SVGAGI (reference sequence). In DNA form, the CDR3 reads TGTGCCAGCAGCCAGGGAGGGGGAAACACCATATATTTT. It specifies CASSQGGGNTIYF.

This clone showed up just a few times. The chain has TRBV5-1 and TRBJ2-2, with D uncertain. The CDR3 sequence is 12 residues long. In germline, CDR1 is SGHRS, CDR2 YFSETQ. V lost 4 bases and J lost 6, with 7 bases in between. CDR3 region: CASSVGPGELFF. CDR3 in DNA: TGCGCCAGCAGCGTAGGGCCCGGGGAGCTGTTTTTT.

This clone was seen a few times. CDR3 in DNA: TGTGCCAGCAGTCCGGCTAGCGGTTACAATGAGCAGTTCTTC. Encoded protein: CASSPASGYNEQFF. V usage is TRBV2 and J usage is TRBJ2-1; 7 bases are a match to TRBD2. Germline V lookup: CDR1 SNHLY, CDR2 FYNNEI. J lost 4 bases, V lost 5 bases, and 5 bases had no gene match. The CDR3 consists of 14 residues.

The chain joins TRBV6-6 to TRBJ1-2; no definite D call. The V gene lost 10 bases and the J gene lost 4 bases, with 16 bases spanning the gap. The CDR3 runs 13 residues. Germline loops: CDR1 MNHNY, CDR2 SVGAGI (reference sequence). The CDR3 reads CAITRGGPYGYTF. CDR3 bases: TGTGCCATCACCCGAGGCGGACCCTATGGCTACACCTTC.